Listed below are T cell receptor beta chains from one sample, sequenced in a study of cytomegalovirus exposure and HLA in healthy donors. Profiling relied on immunoSEQ multiplex PCR, and the TCRdb table lists in-frame clones only, not all of them. The sample records around 69,000 clones, roughly 95% being singletons. Sequencing input: PBMCs. Every receptor here comes from a woman in her late teens or twenties in good health and CMV-seropositive. Each CDR3 is given with its conserved first and last residue. A D gene is named only where the DNA matches it firmly. Clone size is not always given. Where it is, it says once, few, many or a class for expanded clones.

-	TRBV2	TRBJ2-7	-	TGTGCCAGCAGTGTCGGGGACTCCCGTTCCTACGAGCAGTACTTC	CASSVGDSRSYEQYF
TRBD1	TRBV6-1	TRBJ2-6	-	TGTGCCAGCAGTGCACTAACAGGGGGCATTACTGGGGCCAACGTCCTGACTTTC	CASSALTGGITGANVLTF
-	TRBV29-1	TRBJ1-2	-	TGCAGCGTTGGGGGGCGGGGGGTCCCCTATGGCTACACCTTC	CSVGGRGVPYGYTF
TRBD1	TRBV19	TRBJ2-2	-	TGTGCCAGTACCCCGGGACAGGTGAACACCGGGGAGCTGTTTTTT	CASTPGQVNTGELFF
TRBD2	TRBV7-9	TRBJ2-5	-	TGTGCCAGCAGCTCAGAAGCGGGGGGGGGTAGGACCCAGTACTTC	CASSSEAGGGRTQYF
TRBD1	TRBV28	TRBJ2-7	once	TGTGCCAGCAGTTCAGGGACAGGGGACTCCTACGAGCAGTACTTC	CASSSGTGDSYEQYF
-	TRBV6-1	TRBJ1-5	-	TGTGCCAGCAACCCTGTCTATAGCAATCAGCCCCAGCATTTT	CASNPVYSNQPQHF
TRBD1	TRBV6-1	TRBJ1-2	once	TGTGCCACTGGGCAGGGGGCTGGTGGCTACACCTTC	CATGQGAGGYTF
-	TRBV7-6	TRBJ2-1	-	TGTGCCAGCAGCTTCAGAAATGAGCAGTTCTTC	CASSFRNEQFF
-	TRBV5-4	TRBJ2-7	-	TGTGCCAGCAGTTTTATATCGGGCCCCGGAGGCGAGCAGTACTTC	CASSFISGPGGEQYF
-	TRBV6-1	TRBJ1-5	-	TGTGCCAGCAGATTAGGACAGAGCAATCAGCCCCAGCATTTT	CASRLGQSNQPQHF